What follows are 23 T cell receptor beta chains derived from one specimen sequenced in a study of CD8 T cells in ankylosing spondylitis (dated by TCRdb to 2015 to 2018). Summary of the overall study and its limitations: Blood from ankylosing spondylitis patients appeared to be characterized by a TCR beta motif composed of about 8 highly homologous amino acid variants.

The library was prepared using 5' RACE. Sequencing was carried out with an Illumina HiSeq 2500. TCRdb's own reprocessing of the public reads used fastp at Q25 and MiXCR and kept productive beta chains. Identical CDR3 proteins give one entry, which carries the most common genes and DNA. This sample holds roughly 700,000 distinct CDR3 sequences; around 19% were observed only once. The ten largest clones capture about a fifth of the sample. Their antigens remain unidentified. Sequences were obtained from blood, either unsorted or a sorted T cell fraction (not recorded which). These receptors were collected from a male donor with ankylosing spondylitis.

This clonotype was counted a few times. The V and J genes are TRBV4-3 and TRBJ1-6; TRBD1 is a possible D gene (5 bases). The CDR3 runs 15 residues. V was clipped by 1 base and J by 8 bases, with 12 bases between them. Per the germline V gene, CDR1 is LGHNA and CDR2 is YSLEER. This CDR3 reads CASSQGDRPDSPLHF. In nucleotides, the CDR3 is TGCGCCAGCAGCCAAGGGGACCGTCCCGATTCACCCCTCCACTTT.

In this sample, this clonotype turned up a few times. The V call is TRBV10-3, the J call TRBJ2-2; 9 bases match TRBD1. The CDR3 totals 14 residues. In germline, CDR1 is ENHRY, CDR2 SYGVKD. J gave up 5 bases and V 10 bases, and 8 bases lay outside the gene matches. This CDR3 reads CASQGQGDTGELFF. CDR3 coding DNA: TGTGCCAGCCAGGGACAGGGAGATACCGGGGAGCTGTTTTTT.

CDR3 protein: CASSLGGITYSGNTIYF. As DNA, the CDR3 is TGTGCCAGCAGCTTGGGTGGGATCACTTACTCTGGAAACACCATATATTTT. V usage is TRBV5-5 and J usage is TRBJ1-3; no reliable D call. The CDR3 is 17 residues long. V lost 0 bases and J lost 0, with 13 bases in between. The germline V gene encodes CDR1 SGHKS and CDR2 YYEKEE (reference sequence).

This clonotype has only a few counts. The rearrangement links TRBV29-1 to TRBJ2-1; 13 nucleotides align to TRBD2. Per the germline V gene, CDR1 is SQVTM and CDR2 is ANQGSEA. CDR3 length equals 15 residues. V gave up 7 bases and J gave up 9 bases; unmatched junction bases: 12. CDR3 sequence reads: CSALELAGGSSEQFF. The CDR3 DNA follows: TGCAGCGCCCTGGAACTAGCGGGAGGGAGTAGTGAGCAGTTCTTC.

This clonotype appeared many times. CDR3 protein: CASSLDAQGADTQYF. Here the CDR3 DNA reads TGCGCCAGCAGCTTGGATGCCCAGGGGGCAGATACGCAGTATTTT. The chain joins TRBV5-1 to TRBJ2-3, with 7 bases that match TRBD1. The germline V gene encodes CDR1 SGHRS and CDR2 YFSETQ. The V and J ends lost 0 bases and 4 bases, in that order; junction bases with no gene match: 5. This CDR3 is built from 15 residues.

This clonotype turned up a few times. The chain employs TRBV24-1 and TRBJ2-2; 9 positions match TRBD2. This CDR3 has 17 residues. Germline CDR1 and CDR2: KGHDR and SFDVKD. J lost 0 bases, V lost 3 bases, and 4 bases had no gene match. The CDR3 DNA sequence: TGTGCCACCAGTGATACGGGACTAGCCTCGAACACCGGGGAGCTGTTTTTT. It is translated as CATSDTGLASNTGELFF.

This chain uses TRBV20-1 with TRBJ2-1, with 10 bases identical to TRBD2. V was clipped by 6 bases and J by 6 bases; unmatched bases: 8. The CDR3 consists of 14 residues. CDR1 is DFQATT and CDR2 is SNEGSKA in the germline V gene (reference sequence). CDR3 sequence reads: CSATSGRAVNEQFF. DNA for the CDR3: TGCAGTGCAACGAGCGGGAGGGCCGTCAATGAGCAGTTCTTC.

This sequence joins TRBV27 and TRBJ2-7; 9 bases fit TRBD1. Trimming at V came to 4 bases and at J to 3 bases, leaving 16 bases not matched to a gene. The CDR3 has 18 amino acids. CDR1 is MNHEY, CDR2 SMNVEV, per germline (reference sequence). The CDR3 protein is CASSSQKQGDRDIYEQYF. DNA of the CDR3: TGTGCCAGCAGTTCCCAGAAACAAGGGGACAGGGACATCTACGAGCAGTACTTC.

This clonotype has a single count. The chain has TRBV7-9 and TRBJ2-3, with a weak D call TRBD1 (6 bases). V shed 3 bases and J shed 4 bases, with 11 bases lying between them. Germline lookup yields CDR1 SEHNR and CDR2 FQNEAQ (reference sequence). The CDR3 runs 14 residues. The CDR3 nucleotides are TGTGCCAGCAGCTTCTACAGGGACCCAGATACGCAGTATTTT. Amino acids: CASSFYRDPDTQYF.

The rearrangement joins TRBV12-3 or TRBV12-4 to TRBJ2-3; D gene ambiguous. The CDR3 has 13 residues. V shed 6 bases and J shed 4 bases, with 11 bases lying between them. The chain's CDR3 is CASSTGSPDTQYF. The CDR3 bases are TGTGCCAGCAGCACTGGGTCCCCAGATACGCAGTATTTT.

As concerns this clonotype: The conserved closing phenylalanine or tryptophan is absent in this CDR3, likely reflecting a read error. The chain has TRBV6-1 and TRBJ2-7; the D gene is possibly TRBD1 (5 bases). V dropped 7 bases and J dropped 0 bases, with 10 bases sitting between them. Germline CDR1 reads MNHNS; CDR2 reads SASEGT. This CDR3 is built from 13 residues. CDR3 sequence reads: CASTYRSSYEQYI. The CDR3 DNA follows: TGTGCCAGCACCTACAGGAGCTCCTACGAGCAGTACATC.

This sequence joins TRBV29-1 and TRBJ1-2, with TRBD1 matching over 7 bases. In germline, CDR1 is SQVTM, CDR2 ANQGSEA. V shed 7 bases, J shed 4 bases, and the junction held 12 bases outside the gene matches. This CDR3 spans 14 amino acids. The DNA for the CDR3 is TGCAGCGCCCGCACAGGGGCCGCGGTCTATGGCTACACCTTC. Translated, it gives CSARTGAAVYGYTF.

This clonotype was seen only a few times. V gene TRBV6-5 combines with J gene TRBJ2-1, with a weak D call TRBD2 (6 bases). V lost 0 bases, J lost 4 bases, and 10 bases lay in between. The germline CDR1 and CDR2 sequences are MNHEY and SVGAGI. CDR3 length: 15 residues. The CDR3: CASSYSAGFYNEQFF. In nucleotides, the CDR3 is TGTGCCAGCAGTTACTCCGCGGGGTTTTACAATGAGCAGTTCTTC.

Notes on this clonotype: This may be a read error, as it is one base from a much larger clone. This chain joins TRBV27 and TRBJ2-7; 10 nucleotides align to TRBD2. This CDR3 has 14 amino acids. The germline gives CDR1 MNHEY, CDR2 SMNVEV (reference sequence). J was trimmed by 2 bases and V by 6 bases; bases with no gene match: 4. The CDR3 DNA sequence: TGTGCCAGCAGATGGACTAGCGGCACCTACGAGCAGTACTTC. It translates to CASRWTSGTYEQYF.

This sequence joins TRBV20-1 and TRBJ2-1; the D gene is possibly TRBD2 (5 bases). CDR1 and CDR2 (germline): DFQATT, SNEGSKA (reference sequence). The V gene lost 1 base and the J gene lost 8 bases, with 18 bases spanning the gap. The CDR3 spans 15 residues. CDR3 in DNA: TGCAGTGCTAGAGCGCCAGCCGGCGCTAGCCATGAGCAGTTCTTC. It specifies CSARAPAGASHEQFF.

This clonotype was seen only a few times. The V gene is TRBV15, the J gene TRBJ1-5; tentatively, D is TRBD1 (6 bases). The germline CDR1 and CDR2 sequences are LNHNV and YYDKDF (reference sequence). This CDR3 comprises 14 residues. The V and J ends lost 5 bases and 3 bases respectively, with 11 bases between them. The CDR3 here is CATSSTGLNQPQHF. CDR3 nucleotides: TGTGCCACCAGCTCTACAGGGCTCAATCAGCCCCAGCATTTT. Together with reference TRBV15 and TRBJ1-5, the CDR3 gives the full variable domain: DAMVIQNPRYQVTQFGKPVTLSCSQTLNHNVMYWYQQKSSQAPKLLFHYYDKDFNNEADTPDNFQSRRPNTSFCFLDIRSPGLGDTAMYLCATSSTGLNQPQHFGDGTRLSIL.

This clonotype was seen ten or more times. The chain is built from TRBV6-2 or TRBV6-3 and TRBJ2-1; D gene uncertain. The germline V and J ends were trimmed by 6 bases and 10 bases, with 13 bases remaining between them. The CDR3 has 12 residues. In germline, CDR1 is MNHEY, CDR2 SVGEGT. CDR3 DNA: TGTGCCAGCAGACCCAGCTTAGGCGAGCAGTTCTTC. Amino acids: CASRPSLGEQFF.

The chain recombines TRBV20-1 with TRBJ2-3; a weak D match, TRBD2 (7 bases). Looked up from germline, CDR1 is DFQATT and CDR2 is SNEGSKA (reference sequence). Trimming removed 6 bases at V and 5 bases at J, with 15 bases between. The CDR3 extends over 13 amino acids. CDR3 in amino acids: CSAIGGLGDTQYF. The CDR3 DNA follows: TGCAGTGCGATCGGGGGGCTTGGAGATACGCAGTATTTT.

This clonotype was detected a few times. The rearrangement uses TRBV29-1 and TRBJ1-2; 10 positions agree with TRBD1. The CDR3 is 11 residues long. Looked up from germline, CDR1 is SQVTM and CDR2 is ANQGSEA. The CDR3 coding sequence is TGCGGAGGGACAGGGGAGTATGGCTACACCTTC. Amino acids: CGGTGEYGYTF.

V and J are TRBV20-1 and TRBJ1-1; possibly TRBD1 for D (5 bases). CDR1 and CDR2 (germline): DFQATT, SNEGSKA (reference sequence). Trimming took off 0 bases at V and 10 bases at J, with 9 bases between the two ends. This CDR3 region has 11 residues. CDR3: CSARDGGLAFF. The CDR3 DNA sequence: TGCAGTGCTAGAGATGGGGGTCTAGCTTTCTTT.

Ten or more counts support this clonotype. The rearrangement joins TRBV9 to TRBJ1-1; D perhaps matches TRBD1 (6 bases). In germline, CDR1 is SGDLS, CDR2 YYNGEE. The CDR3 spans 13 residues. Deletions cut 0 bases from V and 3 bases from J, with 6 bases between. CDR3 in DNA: TGTGCCAGCAGCGTAGACAGGGACACTGAAGCTTTCTTT. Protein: CASSVDRDTEAFF.

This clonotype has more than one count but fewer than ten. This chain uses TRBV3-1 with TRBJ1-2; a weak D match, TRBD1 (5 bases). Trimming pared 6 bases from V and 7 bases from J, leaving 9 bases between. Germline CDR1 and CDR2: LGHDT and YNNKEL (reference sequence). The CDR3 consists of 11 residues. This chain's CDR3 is CASRDKGGYTF. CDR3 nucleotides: TGTGCCAGCAGGGACAAGGGTGGCTACACCTTC.

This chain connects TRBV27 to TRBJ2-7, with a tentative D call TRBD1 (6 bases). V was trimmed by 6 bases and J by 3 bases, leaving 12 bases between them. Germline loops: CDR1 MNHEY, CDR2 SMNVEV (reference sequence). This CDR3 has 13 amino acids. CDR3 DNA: TGTGCCAGCAGATTAACAGGGTACTACGAGCAGTACTTC. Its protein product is CASRLTGYYEQYF.